A selection of T cell receptor beta chains follows, all from one sample in a study of response to subunit inactivated influenza vaccine. In TCRdb, the RT-PCR reads were re-called with MiXCR into one record per CDR3 protein. This table holds 150,000 to 200,000 distinct CDR3 sequences, about a tenth found once. Sample: non-naive T cells sorted from PBMCs, taken roughly 48 days after vaccination. These TCRs come from a man aged 50 to 59 who received an inactivated influenza vaccine. CDR3s include the opening cysteine and the closing phenylalanine or tryptophan. A D gene is named only where the DNA matches it firmly. Size values are once, few and many counts, or a class for expanded clones, and some rows have none.

CDR3: CASSYSTRGRSMNTEAFF; DNA: TGTGCCAGCAGTTACTCGACTAGAGGGCGATCCATGAACACTGAAGCTTTCTTT; size: few; D: .; V: TRBV6-2/TRBV6-3; length: 18; J: TRBJ1-1
CDR3: CSARAGSFYEQYF; DNA: TGCAGTGCTAGGGCTGGGTCTTTCTACGAGCAGTACTTC; size: .; D: .; V: TRBV20-1; length: 13; J: TRBJ2-7
CDR3: CASSVTGINNSPLHF; DNA: TGTGCCAGCAGCGTGACAGGCATCAATAATTCACCCCTCCACTTT; size: .; D: .; V: TRBV9; length: 15; J: TRBJ1-6
CDR3: CASSVAGIGYEQYF; DNA: TGTGCCAGCAGCGTTGCCGGGATAGGCTACGAGCAGTACTTC; size: .; D: .; V: TRBV7-8; length: 14; J: TRBJ2-7
CDR3: CASRSGQGDQPQHF; DNA: TGTGCCAGCAGAAGTGGACAGGGAGATCAGCCCCAGCATTTT; size: .; D: TRBD1; V: TRBV28; length: 14; J: TRBJ1-5
CDR3: CASSSTPTGGGYGYTF; DNA: TGTGCCAGCAGTTCAACCCCCACAGGGGGCGGGTATGGCTACACCTTC; size: .; D: TRBD1; V: TRBV12-3/TRBV12-4; length: 16; J: TRBJ1-2
CDR3: CASSRDRLTGELFF; DNA: TGCGCCAGCAGCCGAGACAGACTCACCGGGGAGCTGTTTTTT; size: many; D: .; V: TRBV4-3; length: 14; J: TRBJ2-2
CDR3: CSVAQGAEQYF; DNA: TGCAGCGTTGCACAGGGGGCCGAGCAGTACTTC; size: .; D: TRBD1; V: TRBV29-1; length: 11; J: TRBJ2-7
CDR3: CASSSTGGGQPQHF; DNA: TGCGCCAGCAGCTCTACAGGGGGCGGTCAGCCCCAGCATTTT; size: few; D: TRBD1; V: TRBV5-1; length: 14; J: TRBJ1-5
CDR3: CASSLRTSGQSTDTQYF; DNA: TGTGCCAGCAGTTTGCGGACTAGCGGACAAAGCACAGATACGCAGTATTTT; size: few; D: TRBD2; V: TRBV28; length: 17; J: TRBJ2-3
CDR3: CSARIGNTEAFF; DNA: TGCAGTGCCCGGATTGGGAACACTGAAGCTTTCTTT; size: few; D: .; V: TRBV20-1; length: 12; J: TRBJ1-1
CDR3: CASSPAGREWETQYF; DNA: TGTGCCAGCAGCCCCGCGGGGCGGGAGTGGGAGACCCAGTACTTC; size: few; D: TRBD2; V: TRBV5-8; length: 15; J: TRBJ2-5
CDR3: CASSPDGLNTGELFF; DNA: TGTGCCAGCAGTCCCGACGGCTTAAACACCGGGGAGCTGTTTTTT; size: few; D: .; V: TRBV6-1; length: 15; J: TRBJ2-2
CDR3: CSVVPGRSAYEQYF; DNA: TGCAGCGTTGTCCCTGGGCGGTCGGCCTACGAGCAGTACTTC; size: many; D: .; V: TRBV29-1; length: 14; J: TRBJ2-7
CDR3: CASSQGKLAGVYEQYF; DNA: TGTGCCAGCAGCCAAGGCAAACTAGCGGGAGTCTACGAGCAGTACTTC; size: .; D: TRBD2; V: TRBV3-1; length: 16; J: TRBJ2-7
CDR3: CASTDFSLSLTSYQPQHF; DNA: TGTGCCAGCACAGACTTTTCTCTGTCGCTGACCTCTTATCAGCCCCAGCATTTT; size: .; D: .; V: TRBV27; length: 18; J: TRBJ1-5
CDR3: CASSRQNRVGTDTQYF; DNA: TGCGCCAGCAGCCGCCAAAACCGGGTCGGCACAGATACGCAGTATTTT; size: .; D: .; V: TRBV4-1; length: 16; J: TRBJ2-3
CDR3: CASSPVGLAAGTDTQYF; DNA: TGTGCCAGCAGCCCGGTGGGGCTAGCGGCTGGCACAGATACGCAGTATTTT; size: .; D: TRBD2; V: TRBV5-5; length: 17; J: TRBJ2-3
CDR3: CASSYSSPDEQFF; DNA: TGTGCCAGCAGTTACTCGAGTCCTGATGAGCAGTTCTTC; size: .; D: .; V: TRBV6-6; length: 13; J: TRBJ2-1
CDR3: CASSPSSRGLTKNIQYF; DNA: TGTGCCAGCTCACCTTCTTCCCGGGGGCTAACCAAAAACATTCAGTACTTC; size: few; D: .; V: TRBV18; length: 17; J: TRBJ2-4